These T cell receptor beta chains were read from a single sample in a study of response to subunit inactivated influenza vaccine. Each CDR3 protein gets one entry after TCRdb re-called the RT-PCR reads with MiXCR. The table has under 800,000 distinct CDR3 sequences, approximately 15% seen once. The sequenced sample was PBMCs from blood, obtained roughly 2 weeks before vaccination. The receptors stem from a man between 50 and 59 years old who received an inactivated influenza vaccine. Each CDR3 is given with its conserved first and last residue. The D gene is left open where the match is weak. Size is stated for part of the rows, as once, few or many counts, or as a class when the clone is expanded.

>TRBJ1-2|-|-|TRBV27
CASSFGSRGYGYTF
TGTGCCAGCAGTTTTGGCTCTCGCGGATATGGCTACACCTTC
>TRBJ2-7|-|-|TRBV12-3/TRBV12-4
CASRMSGSSYEQYF
TGTGCCAGCAGAATGTCAGGTTCCTCCTACGAGCAGTACTTC
>TRBJ1-5|-|-|TRBV6-1
CASSDLGGFDQPQHF
TGTGCCAGCAGTGATCTGGGCGGTTTCGATCAGCCCCAGCATTTT
>TRBJ2-7|many|TRBD2|TRBV10-3
CAISVVLTSGSEQYF
TGTGCCATCTCGGTGGTTTTGACTAGCGGGTCCGAGCAGTACTTC
>TRBJ2-5|-|-|TRBV6-2/TRBV6-3
CAASKAGETQYF
TGTGCCGCCTCGAAAGCCGGCGAGACCCAGTACTTC
>TRBJ2-1|few|-|TRBV20-1
CSASWVGRPVFNEQFF
TGCAGTGCTAGTTGGGTGGGGCGCCCTGTTTTCAATGAGCAGTTCTTC
>TRBJ2-7|few|TRBD2|TRBV7-9
CASSWGLAGYEQYF
TGTGCCAGCAGCTGGGGACTAGCGGGGTACGAGCAGTACTTC
>TRBJ2-7|many|TRBD2|TRBV20-1
CSASDLGGSTYEQYF
TGCAGTGCTAGCGACTTGGGCGGGAGTACGTACGAGCAGTACTTC
>TRBJ2-1|-|TRBD2|TRBV4-1
CASSTPLAGARASGQFF
TGCGCCAGCAGCACCCCCCTAGCGGGAGCCCGGGCATCTGGGCAGTTCTTC
>TRBJ1-5|few|-|TRBV5-1
CASSLEGINQPQHF
TGCGCCAGCAGCTTGGAGGGCATCAATCAGCCCCAGCATTTT
>TRBJ1-1|-|-|TRBV5-1
CASSSSEGLDTEAFF
TGCGCCAGCAGCTCGTCAGAGGGGCTCGACACTGAAGCTTTCTTT
>TRBJ1-1|-|TRBD1|TRBV7-9
CASSPPTGTGGAEAFF
TGTGCCAGCAGCCCACCCACCGGGACAGGGGGTGCTGAAGCTTTCTTT
>TRBJ2-1|-|-|TRBV14
CASSREVEQFF
TGTGCCAGCAGCCGCGAAGTTGAGCAGTTCTTC
>TRBJ1-2|many|-|TRBV15
CATSRDQKLGSYTF
TGTGCCACCAGCAGAGATCAAAAACTGGGTAGCTACACCTTC
>TRBJ2-2|few|-|TRBV20-1
CSASWGRTGELFF
TGCAGTGCTAGTTGGGGTCGCACCGGGGAGCTGTTTTTT
>TRBJ2-7|few|-|TRBV5-1
CASSLAGEVGEQYF
TGCGCCAGCAGCTTGGCAGGCGAAGTTGGCGAGCAGTACTTC
>TRBJ2-3|-|-|TRBV4-2
CASSQVRGAHTQYF
TGTGCCAGCAGCCAAGTACGGGGGGCGCATACGCAGTATTTT
>TRBJ2-5|few|TRBD1|TRBV20-1
CSARDNRGQETQYF
TGCAGTGCTAGGGACAACAGGGGTCAAGAGACCCAGTACTTC
>TRBJ2-5|-|TRBD1|TRBV11-1
CASSGLPGQGLYQETQYF
TGTGCCAGCAGCGGCCTACCGGGACAGGGACTGTACCAAGAGACCCAGTACTTC
>TRBJ2-5|few|-|TRBV5-1
CASSRGTDQETQYF
TGCGCCAGCAGCCGTGGGACGGACCAAGAGACCCAGTACTTC
>TRBJ2-7|-|-|TRBV20-1
CSASSEEGLNEQYF
TGCAGTGCTTCCTCAGAGGAGGGTCTCAACGAGCAGTACTTC
>TRBJ2-1|-|TRBD1|TRBV11-2
CASSRRRPGQGISVRNEQFF
TGTGCCAGCAGCCGACGACGACCCGGACAGGGCATTAGTGTTAGGAATGAGCAGTTCTTC
>TRBJ2-7|few|-|TRBV20-1
CSARDTGSFSYEQYF
TGCAGTGCTAGAGATACCGGCAGTTTCTCCTACGAGCAGTACTTC